What follows are 21 T cell receptor beta chains derived from one specimen sequenced in a study of regulatory T cells in long-lasting Graves disease. As for time point: newly diagnosed GD, antithyroid drugs for less than 3 months. From RNA extracted from PBMCs, the TCR library was made. Building of the TCR beta libraries involved iRepertoire HTBI primers and Arm-PCR of CDR3 regions. TCRdb independently ran MiXCR on the multiplex PCR reads; one entry per CDR3 protein. This repertoire shows hundreds of thousands of distinct CDR3 sequences, less than 20% found once; its top ten account for around 19%. The data were also submitted as part of a second study, on T cells in Graves' hyperthyroidism and ophthalmopathy.

Here the sequenced sample was peripheral blood mononuclear cells (PBMCs), taken at new diagnosis, from a patient treated with antithyroid drugs. These receptors came from a woman in her twenties or thirties with Graves disease.

Many counts were recorded for this clonotype. The rearrangement uses TRBV10-3 and TRBJ2-7, with D uncertain. The germline gives CDR1 ENHRY, CDR2 SYGVKD. Trimming removed 0 bases at V and 4 bases at J, with 4 bases between. This CDR3 spans 12 amino acids. The CDR3 DNA reads TGTGCCATCAGTGAGTCGACGTACGAGCAGTACTTC. It encodes CAISESTYEQYF.

The CDR3 sequence is CASSLVNGPKGNEQFF. The CDR3 DNA reads TGTGCCAGCAGCTTAGTGAACGGGCCCAAGGGTAATGAGCAGTTCTTC. The chain combines TRBV11-2 with TRBJ2-1; unclear D gene. V was cut by 1 base and J by 7 bases, with 17 bases left in between. Germline CDR1 and CDR2: SGHAT and FQNNGV. CDR3 size: 16 residues.

This clonotype was seen ten or more times. The chain combines TRBV30 with TRBJ1-1; TRBD1 aligns across 7 bases. This CDR3 is built from 14 residues. CDR1 GTSNPN and CDR2 SVGIG come from the germline V gene (reference sequence). V was clipped by 0 bases and J by 1 base; unmatched bases: 2. The CDR3 region has the DNA TGTGCCTGGAGTGTACACAGGGGGAACACTGAAGCTTTCTTT. This codes for CAWSVHRGNTEAFF.

This clonotype was counted at least ten times. The rearrangement links TRBV28 to TRBJ2-7; D not resolved. The length of the CDR3 is 14 residues. V shed 5 bases and J shed 3 bases, with 14 bases lying between them. Looked up from germline, CDR1 is MDHEN and CDR2 is SYDVKM. This CDR3 reads CASSLRHLVYEQYF. The CDR3, as DNA: TGTGCCAGCAGTCTGAGACATCTTGTCTACGAGCAGTACTTC.

This clonotype showed up many times. The V gene is TRBV7-9, the J gene TRBJ1-5; no reliable D call. Trimming shortened V by 5 bases and J by 2 bases, and 13 bases separated the two germline ends. The CDR3 is 15 residues long. Germline V CDR1 and CDR2: SEHNR, FQNEAQ (reference sequence). As DNA, the CDR3 is TGTGCCAGCAGCCGAACCCGAGGTGGCAATCAGCCCCAGCATTTT. Amino acid sequence: CASSRTRGGNQPQHF.

This clonotype showed up many times. This chain connects TRBV6-1 to TRBJ1-1, with no clear D. Trimming left V 2 bases short and J 1 base short, with 5 bases between. The CDR3 contains 13 residues. CDR1 is MNHNS and CDR2 is SASEGT in the germline V gene. The DNA for the CDR3 is TGTGCCAGCAGTGAAATAGGGAACACTGAAGCTTTCTTT. Amino acids: CASSEIGNTEAFF.

The table lists this clonotype with a few counts. The rearrangement joins TRBV12-3 or TRBV12-4 to TRBJ1-1; possible D gene TRBD1, 5 bases. The CDR3 is 15 amino acids. The V and J ends lost 6 bases and 4 bases respectively, with 18 bases between them. The CDR3 is CASRPYGSGGTEAFF. DNA for the CDR3: TGTGCCAGCAGACCCTATGGCTCCGGGGGCACTGAAGCTTTCTTT.

The chain employs TRBV27 and TRBJ2-3, with TRBD2 identical over 11 bases. The length of the CDR3 is 14 residues. CDR1 and CDR2 (germline): MNHEY, SMNVEV (reference sequence). Trimming took 3 bases from V and 6 from J; bases not matched to a gene: 2. The CDR3 nucleotides are TGTGCCAGCAGTTTTAGCGGGAGGGTGGATACGCAGTATTTT. Amino acids: CASSFSGRVDTQYF.

At least ten counts were recorded for this clonotype. The chain links TRBV11-2 to TRBJ2-2, with 8 bases identical to TRBD1. The V gene's germline CDR1 is SGHAT and CDR2 FQNNGV. This CDR3 has 16 residues. J was trimmed by 4 bases and V by 5 bases; bases with no gene match: 9. CDR3 coding DNA: TGTGCCAGCAGCCAGCAGGGCAGGGGGCGCACCGGGGAGCTGTTTTTT. Amino acid sequence: CASSQQGRGRTGELFF.

This clonotype was found many times. Written as DNA, the CDR3 is TGTGCCAGCAGGACAAAGACCGTATACAGGGGATATCCCACTGAAGCTTTCTTT. Its protein product is CASRTKTVYRGYPTEAFF. The rearrangement joins TRBV6-1 to TRBJ1-1; 7 nucleotides match TRBD1. V gave up 6 bases and J gave up 4 bases; unmatched junction bases: 20. The CDR3 is made up of 18 amino acids. Germline V gene sequence: CDR1 MNHNS, CDR2 SASEGT.

Turning to this clonotype: Since a much larger clone is just one base distant, this may be a read error. This likely comes from a read error, as the CDR3 has no conserved phenylalanine or tryptophan at its end. The chain has TRBV28 and TRBJ1-2; no reliable D call. CDR1 is MDHEN, CDR2 SYDVKM, per germline. V lost 8 bases to trimming and J lost 5 bases, with 12 bases between them. The CDR3 runs to 12 residues. The CDR3 DNA reads TGTGCCAGCCGGGCCACGACATATGGCTACACCCTC. Encoded protein: CASRATTYGYTL.

This chain uses TRBV18 with TRBJ2-1; 9 bases agree with TRBD2. The J segment lost 6 bases and the V segment lost 2 bases, leaving 14 bases of the junction unmatched. The CDR3 is 18 residues long. Per the germline V gene, CDR1 is KGHSH and CDR2 is LQKENI. The DNA for the CDR3 is TGTGCCAGCTCACCATTCTCCGAGAGGCTAGCGGGGAGCAATGAGCAGTTCTTC. Its translation: CASSPFSERLAGSNEQFF.

The chain combines TRBV3-1 with TRBJ2-5; TRBD2 agrees at 7 bases. Germline loops: CDR1 LGHDT, CDR2 YNNKEL (reference sequence). The V gene end was trimmed by 0 bases and the J gene end by 4 bases; junction bases not matched to a gene: 2. The length of the CDR3 is 14 residues. CDR3 in DNA: TGTGCCAGCAGCCAAGATTTAGCGGGAGAGACCCAGTACTTC. Amino acids: CASSQDLAGETQYF.

This clonotype was seen many times. The chain is built from TRBV7-2 and TRBJ2-2; D call uncertain. CDR3 length: 13 amino acids. V lost 1 base and J lost 6, with 6 bases in between. Germline V gives CDR1 SGHTA, CDR2 FQGNSA. CDR3 protein: CASSLEVAGELFF. The CDR3 bases are TGTGCCAGCAGCTTAGAGGTGGCCGGGGAGCTGTTTTTT.

About this clonotype: A much larger clone differs by one base, so this may be a read error. The rearrangement links TRBV6-2 or TRBV6-3 to TRBJ1-5, with D perhaps matching TRBD1 (6 bases). The V gene's germline CDR1 is MNHEY and CDR2 SVGEGT. The CDR3 loop spans 14 amino acids. This chain's CDR3 is CTSKDSHSNQPQHF. Written as DNA, the CDR3 is TGTACCAGCAAGGACAGCCATAGCAATCAGCCCCAGCATTTT.

Only one count was recorded for this clonotype. The CDR3 region is CSALGGGGNQPQHF. The DNA of the CDR3 is TGCAGTGCCCTGGGGGGCGGCGGCAATCAGCCCCAGCATTTT. V and J are TRBV20-1 and TRBJ1-5; D possibly corresponds to TRBD1 (6 bases). There are 14 residues in the CDR3. V lost 6 bases to trimming and J lost 2 bases, with 14 bases between them. Germline loops: CDR1 DFQATT, CDR2 SNEGSKA (reference sequence).

This clonotype was counted at least ten times. This chain joins TRBV28 and TRBJ1-2; 7 bases match TRBD1. Germline assignment: CDR1 MDHEN and CDR2 SYDVKM. This CDR3 comprises 18 residues. With V trimmed by 5 bases and J by 2 bases, 17 bases remained unmatched. CDR3 residues: CASSDMTGPGFGNYGYTF. The CDR3 DNA reads as TGTGCCAGCAGTGATATGACAGGGCCGGGGTTTGGGAACTATGGCTACACCTTC.

Many counts were recorded for this clonotype. This chain links TRBV7-2 with TRBJ1-5; TRBD1 is a possible D gene (5 bases). The CDR3 is 18 residues long. V lost 2 bases, J lost 1 base, and 18 bases lay in between. CDR1 is SGHTA and CDR2 is FQGNSA in the germline V gene. The DNA for the CDR3 is TGTGCCAGCAGCTTACGGGGCAGGGAAGTTAAGAGCAATCAGCCCCAGCATTTT. It is translated as CASSLRGREVKSNQPQHF.

This clonotype was recorded many times. The chain's CDR3 is CASSPMDRQYF. The CDR3 coding sequence is TGTGCCAGCAGTCCCATGGACCGGCAGTACTTC. The rearrangement uses TRBV28 and TRBJ2-7, with D unclear. The CDR3 spans 11 residues. The V gene's germline CDR1 is MDHEN and CDR2 SYDVKM. The V end lost 5 bases, the J end lost 9 bases, and 11 bases lay between the germline ends.

This clonotype was counted a few times. The J gene is TRBJ1-1, the V gene TRBV10-3, with D hard to call. Germline-derived CDR1 and CDR2 are ENHRY and SYGVKD. The CDR3 runs 13 residues. V was clipped by 5 bases and J by 1 base, with 8 bases between them. DNA for the CDR3: TGTGCCATCAGTACCGTTGAGAACACTGAAGCTTTCTTT. Protein sequence: CAISTVENTEAFF.

Remarks on this clonotype: Given a much more abundant clone one base away, this may be a read error. The chain is built from TRBV6-4 and TRBJ2-1; 14 bases fit TRBD2. CDR3 length: 15 residues. Germline-derived CDR1 and CDR2 are MRHNA and SNTAGT. CDR3 loop: CASSDGTSGSNGQFF. The CDR3 DNA reads TGTGCCAGCAGTGACGGGACTAGCGGGAGCAATGGGCAGTTCTTC.